This entry concerns a single T cell receptor beta chain. Germline CDR1 is SGHTA and CDR2 is FQGNSA. With 3 bases clipped from V and 0 bases from J, the junction kept 10 bases outside the gene matches. The CDR3 covers 18 residues. The data derive from a study of T cell changes during pregnancy in multiple sclerosis. Repertoires were generated with immunoSEQ multiplex PCR, while TCRdb's copy carries only in-frame clones and drops some. This repertoire shows 70,000 to 80,000 clones, roughly nine tenths found once; its top ten account for over 3%. The chain links TRBV7-2 to TRBJ1-4, with 7 bases aligning to TRBD1. The sequencing used peripheral blood, collected before pregnancy. The receptor's source is a female donor with multiple sclerosis, enrolled in a pregnancy study. CDR3 bases: TGTGCCAGCAGCTTGTTCCCGACAGGGACCTCAACTAATGAAAAACTGTTTTTT. This gives the protein CASSLFPTGTSTNEKLFF.